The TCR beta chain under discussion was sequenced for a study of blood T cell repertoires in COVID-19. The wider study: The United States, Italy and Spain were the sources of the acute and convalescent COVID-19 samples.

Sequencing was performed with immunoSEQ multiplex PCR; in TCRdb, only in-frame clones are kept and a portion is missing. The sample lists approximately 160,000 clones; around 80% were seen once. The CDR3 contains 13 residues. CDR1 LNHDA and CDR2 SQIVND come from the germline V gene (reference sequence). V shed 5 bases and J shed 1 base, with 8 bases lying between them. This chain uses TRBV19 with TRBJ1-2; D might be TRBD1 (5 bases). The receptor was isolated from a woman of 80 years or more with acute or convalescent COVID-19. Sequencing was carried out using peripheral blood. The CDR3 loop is CASSLQGNYGYTF. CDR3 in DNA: TGTGCCAGTAGTTTGCAGGGTAACTATGGCTACACCTTC.